Listed below are T cell receptor beta chains from one sample, sequenced in a study of cytomegalovirus exposure and HLA in healthy donors. Clones were read by immunoSEQ multiplex PCR, and TCRdb kept only the in-frame ones, dropping some. There are over 200,000 clones in the sample; 85% to 90% occur only once, and roughly 1% lies in the top ten. Sequences were obtained from PBMCs. The receptors were gathered from a woman aged 18-35 years in good health and CMV-seronegative. CDR3s include the opening cysteine and the closing phenylalanine or tryptophan. Each record gives: CDR3 length, V gene, clone size, D gene, J gene, CDR3 protein, CDR3 DNA. D genes are given only for firm matches. Size is stated for part of the rows, as once, few or many counts, or as a class when the clone is expanded.

14	TRBV10-1	-	TRBD1	TRBJ2-1	CASSGQGWGNEQFF	TGCGCCAGCAGTGGACAGGGTTGGGGCAATGAGCAGTTCTTC
15	TRBV27	-	-	TRBJ1-1	CASSLYGGGITEAFF	TGTGCCAGCAGTTTATATGGCGGAGGGATCACTGAAGCTTTCTTT
11	TRBV5-1	-	-	TRBJ2-5	CASRAIETQYF	TGCGCCAGCAGAGCCATAGAGACCCAGTACTTC
15	TRBV11-2	once	TRBD2	TRBJ2-7	CASSLEGTNIYEQYF	TGTGCCAGCAGCTTAGAGGGGACTAATATCTACGAGCAGTACTTC
15	TRBV2	once	-	TRBJ1-1	CASSEHRSMNTEAFF	TGTGCCAGCAGTGAACATCGCAGTATGAACACTGAAGCTTTCTTT
19	TRBV4-1	-	-	TRBJ1-2	CASSQDGGISRDPNYGYTF	TGCGCCAGCAGCCAAGACGGGGGGATTAGCAGGGACCCTAACTATGGCTACACCTTC
15	TRBV28	once	-	TRBJ2-2	CASITNPMATGELFF	TGTGCCAGCATTACAAACCCCATGGCCACCGGGGAGCTGTTTTTT
14	TRBV2	-	TRBD1	TRBJ2-2	CASSEWTGAGELFF	TGTGCCAGCAGTGAATGGACAGGGGCCGGGGAGCTGTTTTTT
16	TRBV4-3	once	-	TRBJ2-6	CASSQDPEVLPNVLTF	TGCGCCAGCAGCCAGGACCCGGAGGTCCTCCCCAACGTCCTGACTTTC
14	TRBV21-1	-	-	TRBJ2-1	CASSQKTGRNEQFF	TGTGCCAGCAGCCAGAAGACAGGGCGCAATGAGCAGTTCTTC
13	TRBV2	-	-	TRBJ1-1	CASGGQVNTEAFF	TGTGCCAGCGGGGGCCAGGTCAACACTGAAGCTTTCTTT
18	TRBV7-9	-	TRBD1	TRBJ2-3	CASSPVDRDRGPPDTQYF	TGTGCCAGCAGCCCCGTCGACCGGGACAGGGGTCCCCCAGATACGCAGTATTTT
13	TRBV29-1	-	-	TRBJ2-5	CSYGQGGIETQYF	TGCAGTTACGGCCAGGGTGGTATAGAGACCCAGTACTTC
14	TRBV19	-	-	TRBJ2-7	CASSIRGAKREQYF	TGTGCCAGTAGTATTCGTGGGGCGAAACGCGAGCAGTACTTC
16	TRBV6-1	-	TRBD1	TRBJ1-2	CASSGRDSGFNYGYTF	TGTGCCAGCAGTGGCCGGGACAGTGGGTTTAACTATGGCTACACCTTC
14	TRBV30	-	TRBD1	TRBJ1-3	CAWDRGSSGNTIYF	TGTGCCTGGGACAGGGGGAGCTCTGGAAACACCATATATTTT
12	TRBV30	-	TRBD2	TRBJ2-3	CAWSEGLYTQYF	TGTGCCTGGAGTGAGGGACTATATACGCAGTATTTT